A single sample gave rise to the 18 T cell receptor beta chains below, sequenced in a study of cytomegalovirus exposure and HLA in healthy donors. The PCR used 60 Vbeta and 13 Jbeta primers. The assay was immunoSEQ multiplex PCR, and TCRdb's table has in-frame clones only and misses some. The sample holds under 100,000 clones, more than 50% seen once. The sequenced material came from PBMCs. Source of these receptors: a woman in her thirties or forties in good health and CMV-seropositive.

This chain joins TRBV6-5 and TRBJ1-1, with 10 bases aligning to TRBD1. There are 15 residues in the CDR3. Losses at the gene ends were 6 bases for V and 5 bases for J; bases not matched to a gene: 9. Germline CDR1 MNHEY, CDR2 SVGAGI. The CDR3 nucleotides are TGTGCCAGCAGAATCGACAGGGGGCTGGGAACTGAAGCTTTCTTT. Protein sequence: CASRIDRGLGTEAFF.

V gene TRBV30 combines with J gene TRBJ1-2; TRBD1 agrees at 8 bases. The ends lost 0 bases at V and 3 bases at J; junction bases unmatched: 0. The CDR3 runs 13 residues. From germline, CDR1 is GTSNPN and CDR2 SVGIG (reference sequence). The CDR3 nucleotides read TGTGCCTGGAGTGTACAGGGGGACTATGGCTACACCTTC. The encoded protein is CAWSVQGDYGYTF.

The chain carries TRBV13 and TRBJ2-5; maybe TRBD2 (5 bases). The V end lost 4 bases, the J end lost 7 bases, and 13 bases lay between the germline ends. There are 13 residues in the CDR3. Per germline, CDR1 PRHDT and CDR2 FYEKMQ (reference sequence). CDR3 in amino acids: CASSSGSLGTQYF. CDR3 DNA: TGTGCCAGCAGCTCGGGATCCCTGGGGACCCAGTACTTC. Looking up the rest from reference TRBV13 and TRBJ2-5 gives the full variable domain: AAGVIQSPRHLIKEKRETATLKCYPIPRHDTVYWYQQGPGQDPQFLISFYEKMQSDKGSIPDRFSAQQFSDYHSELNMSSLELGDSALYFCASSSGSLGTQYFGPGTRLLVL.

The V call is TRBV5-1, the J call TRBJ1-1; 7 nucleotides align to TRBD1. CDR3 length: 14 residues. Germline V gives CDR1 SGHRS, CDR2 YFSETQ. The J segment lost 1 base and the V segment lost 3 bases, leaving 3 bases of the junction unmatched. CDR3 in amino acids: CASSWRTGNTEAFF. The CDR3 region has the DNA TGCGCCAGCAGCTGGAGGACAGGGAACACTGAAGCTTTCTTT.

The table lists this clone with a count of one. The V gene is TRBV7-9, the J gene TRBJ1-2; a possible D gene is TRBD1 (5 bases). Trimming removed 2 bases from V and 3 bases from J, with 10 bases in between. The CDR3 has 14 residues. CDR1 is SEHNR and CDR2 is FQNEAQ in the germline V gene (reference sequence). CDR3 loop: CASSLNTRDYGYTF. The DNA of the CDR3 is TGTGCCAGCAGCTTAAACACCAGGGACTATGGCTACACCTTC.

The chain carries TRBV5-4 and TRBJ2-2, with D maybe TRBD1 (5 bases). The CDR3 contains 13 residues. Per the germline V gene, CDR1 is SGHNT and CDR2 is YYREEE (reference sequence). The V gene lost 7 bases and the J gene lost 0 bases, with 7 bases spanning the gap. The CDR3 DNA reads as TGTGCCAGCCTGGGGCCGAACACCGGGGAGCTGTTTTTT. Residues: CASLGPNTGELFF.

As for this clone: An end of the junction does not agree with germline; a read error may underlie this. The chain carries TRBV7-3 and TRBJ2-6; perhaps TRBD1 as D (5 bases). CDR1 is SGHTA, CDR2 FQGTGA, per germline. CDR3 length: 23 residues. The CDR3 nucleotides are TGTGCCAGCAGCTTAAGGAGAAGTAGTCTGACAGAAAATAAAATCTCTGGGGCCAATGTCCTGACTTTC. Its translation: CASSLRRSSLTENKISGANVLTF.

CDR3 sequence (DNA): TGTGCCTGGAGTTCAATAGGACAGGCGCAAGAGACCCAGTACTTC. It is translated as CAWSSIGQAQETQYF. The chain couples TRBV30 to TRBJ2-5, with 7 positions matching TRBD1. V lost 2 bases, J lost 2 bases, and 8 bases stayed unmatched. The CDR3 consists of 15 residues. CDR1 and CDR2 from the germline V gene are GTSNPN and SVGIG (reference sequence).

The chain carries TRBV2 and TRBJ2-1; possibly TRBD2 for D (6 bases). This CDR3 is 16 amino acids long. Germline CDR1 reads SNHLY; CDR2 reads FYNNEI. V dropped 3 bases and J dropped 0 bases, with 12 bases sitting between them. CDR3 sequence: CASSDLAQSSYNEQFF. CDR3 bases: TGTGCCAGCAGTGACCTAGCGCAAAGCTCCTACAATGAGCAGTTCTTC.

Regarding this clone: One end of the junction does not line up with germline, which may come from a read error. This sequence joins TRBV19 and TRBJ2-1; TRBD2 might be the D (5 bases). This CDR3 is 12 amino acids long. Germline CDR1 LNHDA, CDR2 SQIVND (reference sequence). CDR3 sequence (DNA): TGTGCCACTAGTAGCGATTTCAATGAGCAGTTCTTC. Translating it yields CATSSDFNEQFF.

The chain combines TRBV6-1 with TRBJ2-3; 8 positions match TRBD2. The V gene's germline CDR1 is MNHNS and CDR2 SASEGT. The CDR3 extends over 14 amino acids. With 3 bases clipped from V and 2 bases from J, the junction kept 1 base outside the gene matches. The DNA for the CDR3 is TGTGCCAGCAGTGAGCGGGGGGACACAGATACGCAGTATTTT. The encoded protein is CASSERGDTDTQYF.

The chain carries TRBV7-2 and TRBJ1-5; 10 nucleotides agree with TRBD1. CDR1 is SGHTA, CDR2 FQGNSA, per germline. The CDR3 length is 14 residues. The junction had 4 bases not matched to a gene; V was cut back by 5 bases and J by 6 bases. Here the CDR3 reads CASSTRTGGQPQHF. CDR3 in DNA: TGTGCCAGCAGCACCAGGACAGGGGGTCAGCCCCAGCATTTT.

The sample holds one count of this clone. The rearrangement joins TRBV4-3 to TRBJ2-5; the D gene is possibly TRBD2 (5 bases). The CDR3 contains 15 residues. Germline V gives CDR1 LGHNA, CDR2 YSLEER. V was shortened by 1 base and J by 5 bases, with 14 bases between the two germline ends. CDR3 bases: TGCGCCAGCAGCCAAGCCCAACGGGAAGGGGAGACCCAGTACTTC. It translates to CASSQAQREGETQYF.

The chain joins TRBV19 to TRBJ1-2; a possible D gene is TRBD1 (6 bases). The CDR3 spans 13 residues. Trimming cost V 9 bases and J 4 bases, with 15 bases left between them. The V gene's germline CDR1 is LNHDA and CDR2 SQIVND (reference sequence). CDR3 protein: CASSQGTGYGYTF. The CDR3 nucleotides read TGTGCCAGCTCGCAGGGGACGGGCTATGGCTACACCTTC.

The chain joins TRBV5-1 to TRBJ1-4; tentative D call: TRBD1 (6 bases). The V end lost 0 bases, the J end lost 11 bases, and 8 bases lay between the germline ends. The CDR3 loop spans 12 amino acids. Germline assignment: CDR1 SGHRS and CDR2 YFSETQ. For the CDR3, the DNA is TGCGCCAGCAGCTTGGAGGACAGTAAACTGTTTTTT. This encodes CASSLEDSKLFF.

The V call is TRBV12-2, the J call TRBJ2-3; TRBD2 is the table's D call and was not checked against the DNA. TRBV12-2 is annotated as a pseudogene. The CDR3 is 18 residues long. CDR3 DNA: TGTGCAAGTCGCTTAGCGTTAAGACTAGCGGAGACCACAGATACGCAGTATTTT. It yields the protein CASRLALRLAETTDTQYF.

This sequence joins TRBV19 and TRBJ1-5; D remains unclear. Germline V gene lookup returns CDR1 LNHDA and CDR2 SQIVND (reference sequence). V dropped 3 bases and J dropped 7 bases, with 7 bases sitting between them. This CDR3 spans 12 amino acids. This CDR3 is CASSIRGQPQHF. CDR3 nucleotide sequence: TGTGCCAGTAGTATTCGGGGACAGCCCCAGCATTTT.

The rearrangement links TRBV4-2 to TRBJ2-7; 7 bases fit TRBD2. Germline CDR1 reads LGHNA; CDR2 reads YNFKEQ. The CDR3 loop spans 15 amino acids. The trim removed 1 base at V and 1 base at J, leaving 4 bases unmatched. The CDR3 here is CASSQVGGGSYEQYF. CDR3 bases: TGTGCCAGCAGCCAAGTCGGCGGGGGATCCTACGAGCAGTACTTC.